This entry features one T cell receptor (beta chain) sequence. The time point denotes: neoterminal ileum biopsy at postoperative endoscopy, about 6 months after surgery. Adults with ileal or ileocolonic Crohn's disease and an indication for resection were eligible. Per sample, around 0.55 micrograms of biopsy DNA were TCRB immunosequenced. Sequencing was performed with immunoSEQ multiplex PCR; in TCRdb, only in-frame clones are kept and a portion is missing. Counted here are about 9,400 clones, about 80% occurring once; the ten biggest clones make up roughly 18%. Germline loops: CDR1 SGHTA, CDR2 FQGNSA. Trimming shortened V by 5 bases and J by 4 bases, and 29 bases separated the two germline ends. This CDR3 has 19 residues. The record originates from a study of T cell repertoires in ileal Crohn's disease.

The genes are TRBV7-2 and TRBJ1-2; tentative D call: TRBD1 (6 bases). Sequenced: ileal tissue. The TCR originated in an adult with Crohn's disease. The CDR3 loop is CASSPMGKGSGLQGYGYTF. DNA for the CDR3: TGTGCCAGCAGCCCAATGGGCAAAGGATCGGGACTACAGGGCTATGGCTACACCTTC.